This paragraph covers one TCR beta chain sequence. What it recognizes is unknown. The source of the sample is a study of cytomegalovirus exposure and HLA in healthy donors. Whole-study findings and limits: Certain sequence variants were highly shared and formed a cluster, and this cluster was likely a sequencing artifact.

Amplification used 60 Vbeta primers and 13 Jbeta primers. The protocol was immunoSEQ multiplex PCR, while the TCRdb copy is restricted to in-frame clones and leaves out a portion. The sample has approximately 100,000 clones, roughly four fifths seen once. Between the trimmed V and J ends, which lost 2 bases and 1 base, there was a span of 9 bases. The germline CDR1 and CDR2 sequences are SGDLS and YYNGEE. The length of the CDR3 is 14 residues. The sequenced material came from PBMCs. This sequence joins TRBV9 and TRBJ1-1, with D perhaps matching TRBD1 (5 bases). The TCR was taken from a human donor in good health. For the CDR3, the DNA is TGTGCCAGCAGCGTTGGACACTCGAACACTGAAGCTTTCTTT. Translating gives CASSVGHSNTEAFF.